The 3 T cell receptor beta chains below were found in one sample sequenced in a study of beta chain features in type 1 diabetes. Isolated RNA was reverse transcribed in full, so expressed TCRB transcripts were sequenced. The repertoire was sequenced with immunoSEQ multiplex PCR; TCRdb's copy has only in-frame clones and lacks some. Of around 300,000 clones detected, 13% to 15% appear once; the ten largest clones hold 6.7%. Material for sequencing was central memory CD4+ T cells from blood. Source of these receptors: a man aged 25-40 years in good health.

Only a few counts were recorded for this clone. At one of its ends the junction is not consistent with the germline gene, which may arise from a read error. The chain recombines TRBV5-3 with TRBJ2-1, with a weak D call TRBD2 (5 bases). TRBV5-3 is placed among ORFs of uncertain function. The CDR3 sequence is 15 residues long. CDR3 in DNA: TGTGCCAGCAGCTTCCTGGTCGGGGACTACAATGAGCAGTTCTTC. The encoded protein is CASSFLVGDYNEQFF.

The chain links TRBV29-1 to TRBJ2-2, with D perhaps TRBD2 (7 bases). CDR3 length: 14 residues. CDR1 SQVTM and CDR2 ANQGSEA come from the germline V gene. V lost 3 bases and J 3 bases, leaving 11 bases between the germline ends. The CDR3 coding sequence is TGCAGCGTTGAGGGGGGGCGATACACCGGGGAGCTGTTTTTT. Protein sequence: CSVEGGRYTGELFF.

This clone was recorded a few times. Distinct nucleotide sequences in the sample also encode this CDR3. The CDR3 DNA follows: TGTGCCAGCAGCCCGGGACTAGCATCATACAATGAGCAGTTCTTC. It is translated as CASSPGLASYNEQFF. The chain employs TRBV7-2 and TRBJ2-1; 9 bases match TRBD2. CDR3 length equals 15 residues. Germline V CDR1 and CDR2: SGHTA, FQGNSA. V shed 5 bases and J 4 bases; nucleotides not matched to a gene: 6.